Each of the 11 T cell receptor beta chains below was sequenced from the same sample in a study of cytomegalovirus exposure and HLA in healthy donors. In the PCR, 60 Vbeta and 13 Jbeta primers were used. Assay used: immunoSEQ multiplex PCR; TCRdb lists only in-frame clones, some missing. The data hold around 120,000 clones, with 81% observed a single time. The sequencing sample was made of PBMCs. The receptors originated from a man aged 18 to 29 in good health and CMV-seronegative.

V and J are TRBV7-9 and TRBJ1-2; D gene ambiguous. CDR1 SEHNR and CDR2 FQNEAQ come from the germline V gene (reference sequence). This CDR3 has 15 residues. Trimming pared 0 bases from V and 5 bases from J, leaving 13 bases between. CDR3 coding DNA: TGTGCCAGCAGCTTAGCGCATACTGAGTCTTATGGCTACACCTTC. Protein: CASSLAHTESYGYTF.

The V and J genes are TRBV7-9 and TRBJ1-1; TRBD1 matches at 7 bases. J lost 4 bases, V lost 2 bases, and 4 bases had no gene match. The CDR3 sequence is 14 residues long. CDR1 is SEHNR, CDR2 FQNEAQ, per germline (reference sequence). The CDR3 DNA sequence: TGTGCCAGCAGCTTAACAGGGGCCAGCACTGAAGCTTTCTTT. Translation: CASSLTGASTEAFF.

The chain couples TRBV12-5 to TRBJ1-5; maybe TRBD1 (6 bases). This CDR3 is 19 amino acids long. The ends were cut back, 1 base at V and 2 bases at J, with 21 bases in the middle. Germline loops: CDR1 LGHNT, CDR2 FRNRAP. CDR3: CASGLGRQATLVGNQPQHF. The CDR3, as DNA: TGTGCTAGTGGTTTGGGACGACAGGCTACCCTTGTGGGCAATCAGCCCCAGCATTTT.

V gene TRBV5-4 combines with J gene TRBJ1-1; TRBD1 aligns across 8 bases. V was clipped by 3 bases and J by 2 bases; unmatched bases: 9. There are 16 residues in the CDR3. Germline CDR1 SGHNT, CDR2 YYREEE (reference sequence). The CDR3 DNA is TGTGCCAGCAGCTGGGGGGGCAGGGGGCAAAACACTGAAGCTTTCTTT. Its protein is CASSWGGRGQNTEAFF. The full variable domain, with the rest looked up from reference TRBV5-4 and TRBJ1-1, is ETGVTQSPTHLIKTRGQQVTLRCSSQSGHNTVSWYQQALGQGPQFIFQYYREEENGRGNFPPRFSGLQFPNYSSELNVNALELDDSALYLCASSWGGRGQNTEAFFGQGTRLTVV.

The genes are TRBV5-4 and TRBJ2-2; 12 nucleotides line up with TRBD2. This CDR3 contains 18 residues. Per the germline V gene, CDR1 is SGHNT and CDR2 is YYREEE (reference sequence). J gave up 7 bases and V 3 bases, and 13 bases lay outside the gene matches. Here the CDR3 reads CASSSPLRLAGDVGELFF. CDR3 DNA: TGTGCCAGCAGCTCGCCCCTTAGACTAGCGGGGGACGTCGGGGAGCTGTTTTTT.

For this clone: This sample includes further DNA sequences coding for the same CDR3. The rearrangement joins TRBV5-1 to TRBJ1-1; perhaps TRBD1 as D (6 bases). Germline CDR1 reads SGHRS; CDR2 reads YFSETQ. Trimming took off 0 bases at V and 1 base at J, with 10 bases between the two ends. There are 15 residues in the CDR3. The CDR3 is CASSLAGERNTEAFF. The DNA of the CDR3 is TGCGCCAGCAGCTTGGCAGGGGAGAGGAACACTGAAGCTTTCTTT.

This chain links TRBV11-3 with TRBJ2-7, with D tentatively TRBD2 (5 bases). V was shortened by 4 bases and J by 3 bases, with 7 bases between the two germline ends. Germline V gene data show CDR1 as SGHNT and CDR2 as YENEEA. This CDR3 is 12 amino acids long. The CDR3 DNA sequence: TGTGCCAGCAGCTCAGGAGGCTACGAGCAGTACTTC. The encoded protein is CASSSGGYEQYF.

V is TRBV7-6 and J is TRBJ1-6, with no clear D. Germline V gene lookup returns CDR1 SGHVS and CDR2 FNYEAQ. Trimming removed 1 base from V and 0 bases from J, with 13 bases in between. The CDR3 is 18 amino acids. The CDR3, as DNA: TGTGCCAGCAGCTTAGAGGCGGGAACGAGCTCCTATAATTCACCCCTCCACTTT. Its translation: CASSLEAGTSSYNSPLHF.

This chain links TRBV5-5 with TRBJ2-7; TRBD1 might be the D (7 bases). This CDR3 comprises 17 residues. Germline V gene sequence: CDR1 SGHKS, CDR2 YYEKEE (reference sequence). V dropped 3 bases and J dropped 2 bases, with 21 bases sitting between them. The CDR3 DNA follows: TGTGCCAGCAGCTACAGACCAGGGGGGCCGGGTACCTACGAGCAGTACTTC. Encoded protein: CASSYRPGGPGTYEQYF.

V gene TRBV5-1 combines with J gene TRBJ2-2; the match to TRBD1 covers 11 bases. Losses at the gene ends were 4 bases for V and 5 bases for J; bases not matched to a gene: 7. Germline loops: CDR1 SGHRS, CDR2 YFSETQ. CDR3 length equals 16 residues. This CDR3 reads CASSGGQGARTGELFF. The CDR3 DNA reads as TGCGCCAGCAGCGGTGGACAGGGGGCGAGGACCGGGGAGCTGTTTTTT.

In nucleotides, the CDR3 is TGCGCCAGCAGCTCACAGACAGGAATTTTCAATGAGCAGTTCTTC. This sequence encodes CASSSQTGIFNEQFF. This chain connects TRBV5-1 to TRBJ2-1; a weak D match, TRBD1 (6 bases). CDR1 is SGHRS and CDR2 is YFSETQ in the germline V gene. V lost 3 bases to trimming and J lost 6 bases, with 16 bases between them. The CDR3 totals 15 residues.